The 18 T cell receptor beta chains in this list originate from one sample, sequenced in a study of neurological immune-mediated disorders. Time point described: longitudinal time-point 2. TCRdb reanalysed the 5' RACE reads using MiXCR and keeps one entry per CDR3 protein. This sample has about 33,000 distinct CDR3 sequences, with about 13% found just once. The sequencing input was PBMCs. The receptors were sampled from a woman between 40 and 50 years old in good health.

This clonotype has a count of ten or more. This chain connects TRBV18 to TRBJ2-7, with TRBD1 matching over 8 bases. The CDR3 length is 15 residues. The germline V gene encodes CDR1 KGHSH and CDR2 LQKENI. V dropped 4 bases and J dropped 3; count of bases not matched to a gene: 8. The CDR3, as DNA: TGTGCCAGCTCACAGGATCGGACAGGGAGCTACGAGCAGTACTTC. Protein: CASSQDRTGSYEQYF.

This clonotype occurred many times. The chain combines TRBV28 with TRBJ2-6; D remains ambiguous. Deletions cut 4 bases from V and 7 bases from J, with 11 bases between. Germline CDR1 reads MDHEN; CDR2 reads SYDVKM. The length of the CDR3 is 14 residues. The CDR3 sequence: CASSSRLSANVLTF. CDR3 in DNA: TGTGCCAGCAGTTCCCGACTGAGCGCCAACGTCCTGACTTTC.

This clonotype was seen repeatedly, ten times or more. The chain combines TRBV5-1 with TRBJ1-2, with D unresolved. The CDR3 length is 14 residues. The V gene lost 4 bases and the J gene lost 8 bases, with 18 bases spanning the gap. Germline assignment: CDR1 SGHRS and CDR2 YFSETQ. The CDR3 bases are TGCGCCAGCAGCCCCGGACCTTCACTGGAGGGCTACACCTTC. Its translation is CASSPGPSLEGYTF. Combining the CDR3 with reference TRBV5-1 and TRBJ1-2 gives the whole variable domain KAGVTQTPRYLIKTRGQQVTLSCSPISGHRSVSWYQQTPGQGLQFLFEYFSETQRNKGNFPGRFSGRQFSNSRSEMNVSTLELGDSALYLCASSPGPSLEGYTFGSGTRLTVV.

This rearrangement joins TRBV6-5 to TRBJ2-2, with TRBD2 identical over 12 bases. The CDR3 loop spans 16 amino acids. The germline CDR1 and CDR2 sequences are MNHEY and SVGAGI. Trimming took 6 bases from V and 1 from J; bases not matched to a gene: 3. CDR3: CASRQGLAGNTGELFF. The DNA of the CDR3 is TGTGCCAGCAGGCAGGGACTAGCGGGGAACACCGGGGAGCTGTTTTTT.

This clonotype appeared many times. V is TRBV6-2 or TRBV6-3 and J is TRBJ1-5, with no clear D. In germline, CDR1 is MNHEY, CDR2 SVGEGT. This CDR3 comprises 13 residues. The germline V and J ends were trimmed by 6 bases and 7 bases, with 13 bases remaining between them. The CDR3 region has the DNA TGTGCCAGCAGCCTCCCGTCGACGCAGCCCCAGCATTTT. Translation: CASSLPSTQPQHF.

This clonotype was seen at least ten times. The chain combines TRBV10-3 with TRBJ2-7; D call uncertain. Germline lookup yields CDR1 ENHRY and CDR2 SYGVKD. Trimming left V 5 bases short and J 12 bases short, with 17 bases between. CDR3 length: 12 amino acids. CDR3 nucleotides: TGTGCCATCAGTAACGTCAGTCCAAGGCGGTACTTC. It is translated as CAISNVSPRRYF.

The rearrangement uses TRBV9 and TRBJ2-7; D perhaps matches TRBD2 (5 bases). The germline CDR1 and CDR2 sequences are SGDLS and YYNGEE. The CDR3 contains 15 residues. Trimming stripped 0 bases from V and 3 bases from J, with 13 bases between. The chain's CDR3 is CASSVDEGPYYEQYF. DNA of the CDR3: TGTGCCAGCAGCGTAGACGAGGGCCCGTACTACGAGCAGTACTTC.

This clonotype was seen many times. DNA for the CDR3: TGTGCCACCAGTGATGGGGACATAACTGGAAACACCATATATTTT. The encoded protein is CATSDGDITGNTIYF. The genes are TRBV24-1 and TRBJ1-3, with TRBD1 as a possible D gene (6 bases). Per the germline V gene, CDR1 is KGHDR and CDR2 is SFDVKD. The CDR3 covers 15 residues. Trimming removed 3 bases from V and 2 bases from J, with 10 bases in between.

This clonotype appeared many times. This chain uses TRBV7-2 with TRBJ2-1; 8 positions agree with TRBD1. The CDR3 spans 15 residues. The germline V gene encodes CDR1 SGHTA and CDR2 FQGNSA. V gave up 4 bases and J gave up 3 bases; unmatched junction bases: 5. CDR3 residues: CASSSGQGGYNEQFF. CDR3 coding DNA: TGTGCCAGCAGCTCCGGACAGGGAGGCTACAATGAGCAGTTCTTC.

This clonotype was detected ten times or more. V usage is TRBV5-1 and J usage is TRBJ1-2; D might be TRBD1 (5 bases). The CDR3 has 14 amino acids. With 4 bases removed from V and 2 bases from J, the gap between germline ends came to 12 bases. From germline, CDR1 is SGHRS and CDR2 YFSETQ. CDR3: CASSTWGGNYGYTF. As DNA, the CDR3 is TGCGCCAGCAGCACGTGGGGGGGGAACTATGGCTACACCTTC.

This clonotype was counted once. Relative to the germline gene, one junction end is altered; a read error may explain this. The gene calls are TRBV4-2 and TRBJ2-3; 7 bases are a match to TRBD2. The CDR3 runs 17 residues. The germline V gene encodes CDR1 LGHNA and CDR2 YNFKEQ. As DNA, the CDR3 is TGTGACAGCAGCCAAGATAACGGCGGGAGCAACTCAGATACGCAGTATTTT. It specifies CDSSQDNGGSNSDTQYF.

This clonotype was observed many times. The CDR3 bases are TGTGCCAGCAGTCGCTCGTCTCGAACAAATGAGCAGTTCTTC. Its protein product is CASSRSSRTNEQFF. This chain joins TRBV12-3 or TRBV12-4 and TRBJ2-1; D call uncertain. Between the trimmed V and J ends, which lost 5 bases and 7 bases, there was a span of 15 bases. The CDR3 length is 14 residues.

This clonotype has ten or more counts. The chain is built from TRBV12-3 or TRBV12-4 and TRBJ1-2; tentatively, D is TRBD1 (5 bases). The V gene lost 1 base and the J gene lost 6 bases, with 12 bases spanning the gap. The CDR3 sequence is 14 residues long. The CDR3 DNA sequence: TGTGCCAGCAGTTTAGAAGGGGAAGACAATGGCTACACCTTC. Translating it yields CASSLEGEDNGYTF.

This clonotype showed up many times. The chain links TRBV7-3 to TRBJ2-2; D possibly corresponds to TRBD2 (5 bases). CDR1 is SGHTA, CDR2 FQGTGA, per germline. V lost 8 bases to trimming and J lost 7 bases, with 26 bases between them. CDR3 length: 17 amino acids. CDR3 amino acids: CASSPHAPVGGGGELFF. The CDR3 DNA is TGTGCCAGCTCTCCTCACGCCCCGGTCGGAGGAGGCGGGGAGCTGTTTTTT.

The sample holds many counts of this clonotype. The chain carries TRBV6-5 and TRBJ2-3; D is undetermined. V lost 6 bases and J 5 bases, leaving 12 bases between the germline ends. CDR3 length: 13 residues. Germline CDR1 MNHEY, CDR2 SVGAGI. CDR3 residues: CASRRPYGDTQYF. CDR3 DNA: TGTGCCAGCAGGAGGCCTTATGGAGATACGCAGTATTTT.

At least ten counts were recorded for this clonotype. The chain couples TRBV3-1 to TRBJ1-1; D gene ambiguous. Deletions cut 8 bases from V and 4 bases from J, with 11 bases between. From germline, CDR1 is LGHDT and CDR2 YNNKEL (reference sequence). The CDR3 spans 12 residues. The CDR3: CASRGAGTEAFF. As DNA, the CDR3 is TGTGCCAGCCGGGGAGCGGGCACTGAAGCTTTCTTT. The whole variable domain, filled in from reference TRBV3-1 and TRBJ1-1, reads DTAVSQTPKYLVTQMGNDKSIKCEQNLGHDTMYWYKQDSKKFLKIMFSYNNKELIINETVPNRFSPKSPDKAHLNLHINSLELGDSAVYFCASRGAGTEAFFGQGTRLTVV.

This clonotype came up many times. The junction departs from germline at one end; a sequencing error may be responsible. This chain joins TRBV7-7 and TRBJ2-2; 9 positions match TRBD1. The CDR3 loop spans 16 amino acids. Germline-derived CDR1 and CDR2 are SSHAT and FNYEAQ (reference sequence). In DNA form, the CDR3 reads TGTGCTAGCAGCCTTACAGGGGGCGCGAACACCGGGGAGCTGTTTTTT. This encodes CASSLTGGANTGELFF.

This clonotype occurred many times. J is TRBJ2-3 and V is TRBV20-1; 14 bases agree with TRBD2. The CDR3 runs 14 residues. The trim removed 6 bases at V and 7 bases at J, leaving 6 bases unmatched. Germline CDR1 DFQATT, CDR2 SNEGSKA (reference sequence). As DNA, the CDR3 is TGCAGTGCGGGACTAGCGGGGGCCCCGAATACGCAGTATTTT. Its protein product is CSAGLAGAPNTQYF.